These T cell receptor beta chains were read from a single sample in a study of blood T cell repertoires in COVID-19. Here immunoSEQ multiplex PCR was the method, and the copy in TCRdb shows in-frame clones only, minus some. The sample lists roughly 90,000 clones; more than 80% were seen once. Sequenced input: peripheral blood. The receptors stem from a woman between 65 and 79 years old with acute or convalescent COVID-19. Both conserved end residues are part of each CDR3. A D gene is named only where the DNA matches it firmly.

CDR3 DNA: TGTGCCAGCAGCTTGGGGCTAGCGGGAGCAACGGGGATTTACGAGCAGTACTTC; CDR3 protein: CASSLGLAGATGIYEQYF; V gene: TRBV5-6; D gene: TRBD2; J gene: TRBJ2-7
CDR3 DNA: TGTGCCAGCAGCAGGACCGGGACAGGGGTTCAGCCCCAGCATTTT; CDR3 protein: CASSRTGTGVQPQHF; V gene: TRBV7-2; D gene: TRBD1; J gene: TRBJ1-5
CDR3 DNA: TGTGCCAGCAGCCAAATGGGACAGGGGAACACTGAAGCTTTCTTT; CDR3 protein: CASSQMGQGNTEAFF; V gene: TRBV7-2; D gene: TRBD1; J gene: TRBJ1-1
CDR3 DNA: TGTGCCAGCAGCTCCGATGGGCGCCCAACAAGCTACAATGAGCAGTTCTTC; CDR3 protein: CASSSDGRPTSYNEQFF; V gene: TRBV5-4; D gene: NA; J gene: TRBJ2-1
CDR3 DNA: TGTGCCAGTAGTATAGTTCCGGGTGTCACTGAAGCTTTCTTT; CDR3 protein: CASSIVPGVTEAFF; V gene: TRBV19; D gene: NA; J gene: TRBJ1-1
CDR3 DNA: TGTGCCAGCAGCTTAGGGACAGGGGTCTCCTCTGGGGCCAACGTCCTGACTTTC; CDR3 protein: CASSLGTGVSSGANVLTF; V gene: TRBV7-6; D gene: TRBD1; J gene: TRBJ2-6
CDR3 DNA: TGTGCCAGCAGCCCACTAGCGAAGGGCGGGGAGCTGTTTTTT; CDR3 protein: CASSPLAKGGELFF; V gene: TRBV7-6; D gene: TRBD2; J gene: TRBJ2-2
CDR3 DNA: TGCGCCAGCAGCTACGGTACAGGGGGCGGTTCACCCCTCCACTTT; CDR3 protein: CASSYGTGGGSPLHF; V gene: TRBV4-1; D gene: TRBD1; J gene: TRBJ1-6
CDR3 DNA: TGTGCCAGTAGTATAGGGGACAGTTGGAACGAAAAACTGTTTTTT; CDR3 protein: CASSIGDSWNEKLFF; V gene: TRBV19; D gene: TRBD1; J gene: TRBJ1-4
CDR3 DNA: TGTGCCAGCAGCCTAGGACTCAACAATCAGCCCCAGCATTTT; CDR3 protein: CASSLGLNNQPQHF; V gene: TRBV13; D gene: NA; J gene: TRBJ1-5
CDR3 DNA: TGCGCCAGCAGTCAGCTACCTTACGAGCAGTACTTC; CDR3 protein: CASSQLPYEQYF; V gene: TRBV23-1; D gene: NA; J gene: TRBJ2-7
CDR3 DNA: TGTGCCAGCTCACCAGCGACAGGGACCTACGAGCAGTACTTC; CDR3 protein: CASSPATGTYEQYF; V gene: TRBV18; D gene: TRBD1; J gene: TRBJ2-7
CDR3 DNA: TGCAGCGCCTGGGGCAGGGGTGAAGAAAAACTGTTTTTT; CDR3 protein: CSAWGRGEEKLFF; V gene: TRBV29-1; D gene: NA; J gene: TRBJ1-4
CDR3 DNA: TGTGCCAGCAGCTTCCGACAGGACCGGACCCAGTACTTC; CDR3 protein: CASSFRQDRTQYF; V gene: TRBV9; D gene: NA; J gene: TRBJ2-5
CDR3 DNA: TGTGCCAGCAGTGAGTCTAGCGGCTACGAGCAGTACTTC; CDR3 protein: CASSESSGYEQYF; V gene: TRBV6-1; D gene: TRBD2; J gene: TRBJ2-7
CDR3 DNA: TGTGCCAGTACCCTAAACAGGGGGAGTTCTGAAGCTTTCTTT; CDR3 protein: CASTLNRGSSEAFF; V gene: TRBV19; D gene: TRBD1; J gene: TRBJ1-1